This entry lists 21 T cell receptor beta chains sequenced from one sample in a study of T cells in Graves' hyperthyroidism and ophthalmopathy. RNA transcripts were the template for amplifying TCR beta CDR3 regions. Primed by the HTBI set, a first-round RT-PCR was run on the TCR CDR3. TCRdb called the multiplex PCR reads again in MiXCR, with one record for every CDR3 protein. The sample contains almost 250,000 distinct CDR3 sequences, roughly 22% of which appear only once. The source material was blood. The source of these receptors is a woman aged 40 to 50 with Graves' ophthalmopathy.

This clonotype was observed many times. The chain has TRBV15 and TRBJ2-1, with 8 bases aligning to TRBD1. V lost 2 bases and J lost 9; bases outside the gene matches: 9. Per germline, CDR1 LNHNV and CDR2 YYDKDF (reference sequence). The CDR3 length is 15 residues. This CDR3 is CATSRITGTGSEQFF. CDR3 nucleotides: TGTGCCACCAGCAGAATCACCGGGACAGGAAGTGAGCAGTTCTTC. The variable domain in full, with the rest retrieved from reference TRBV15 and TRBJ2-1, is DAMVIQNPRYQVTQFGKPVTLSCSQTLNHNVMYWYQQKSSQAPKLLFHYYDKDFNNEADTPDNFQSRRPNTSFCFLDIRSPGLGDTAMYLCATSRITGTGSEQFFGPGTRLTVL.

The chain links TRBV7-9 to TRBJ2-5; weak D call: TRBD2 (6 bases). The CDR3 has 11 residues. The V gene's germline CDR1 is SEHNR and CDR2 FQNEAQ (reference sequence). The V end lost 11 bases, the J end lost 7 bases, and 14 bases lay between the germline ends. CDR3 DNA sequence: TGTGCCTTCTTCTGGAGGGGGACCCAGTACTTC. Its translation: CAFFWRGTQYF. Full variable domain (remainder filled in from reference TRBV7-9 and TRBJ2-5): DTGVSQNPRHKITKRGQNVTFRCDPISEHNRLYWYRQTLGQGPEFLTYFQNEAQLEKSRLLSDRFSAERPKGSFSTLEIQRTEQGDSAMYLCAFFWRGTQYFGPGTRLLVL.

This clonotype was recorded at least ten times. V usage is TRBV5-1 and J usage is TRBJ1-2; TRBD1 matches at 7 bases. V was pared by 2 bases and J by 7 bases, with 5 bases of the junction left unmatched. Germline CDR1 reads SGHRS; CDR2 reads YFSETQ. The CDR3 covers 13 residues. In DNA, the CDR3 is TGCGCCAGCAGCTTCGGGACAGAACTTGGCTACACCTTC. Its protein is CASSFGTELGYTF.

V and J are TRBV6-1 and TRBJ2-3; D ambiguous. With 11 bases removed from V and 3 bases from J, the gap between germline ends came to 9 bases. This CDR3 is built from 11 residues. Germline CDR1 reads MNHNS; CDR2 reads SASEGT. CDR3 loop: CASKGTDTQYF. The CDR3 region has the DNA TGTGCCTCCAAGGGTACAGATACGCAGTATTTT.

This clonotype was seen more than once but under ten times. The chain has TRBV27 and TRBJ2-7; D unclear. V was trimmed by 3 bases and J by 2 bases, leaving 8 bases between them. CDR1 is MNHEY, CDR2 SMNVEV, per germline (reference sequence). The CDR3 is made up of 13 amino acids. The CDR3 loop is CASSFQYTYEQYF. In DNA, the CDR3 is TGTGCCAGCAGTTTCCAGTATACCTACGAGCAGTACTTC.

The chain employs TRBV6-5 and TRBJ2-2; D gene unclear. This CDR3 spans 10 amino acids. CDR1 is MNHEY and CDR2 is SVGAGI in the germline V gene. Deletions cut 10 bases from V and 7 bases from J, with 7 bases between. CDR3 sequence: CATWDGELFF. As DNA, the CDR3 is TGTGCCACATGGGACGGGGAGCTGTTTTTT.

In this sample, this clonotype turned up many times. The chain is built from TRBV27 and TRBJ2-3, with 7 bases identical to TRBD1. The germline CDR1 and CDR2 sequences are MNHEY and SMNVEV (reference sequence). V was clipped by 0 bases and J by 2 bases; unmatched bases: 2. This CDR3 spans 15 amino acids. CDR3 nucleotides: TGTGCCAGCAGTTTATCGAGGGGGCCCACAGATACGCAGTATTTT. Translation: CASSLSRGPTDTQYF.

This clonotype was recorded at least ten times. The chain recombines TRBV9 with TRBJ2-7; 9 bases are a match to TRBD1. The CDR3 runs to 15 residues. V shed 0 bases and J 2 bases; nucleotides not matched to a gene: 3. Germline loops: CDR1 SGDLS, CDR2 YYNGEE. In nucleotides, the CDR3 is TGTGCCAGCAGCGTAGGGGGGACAGGGACCTACGAGCAGTACTTC. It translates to CASSVGGTGTYEQYF.

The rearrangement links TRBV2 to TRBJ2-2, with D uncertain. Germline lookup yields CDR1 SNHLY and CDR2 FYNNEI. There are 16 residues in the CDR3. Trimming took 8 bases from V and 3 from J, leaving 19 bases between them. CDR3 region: CASRLRAGADTGELFF. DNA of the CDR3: TGTGCCAGCCGTCTTCGGGCAGGAGCAGACACCGGGGAGCTGTTTTTT.

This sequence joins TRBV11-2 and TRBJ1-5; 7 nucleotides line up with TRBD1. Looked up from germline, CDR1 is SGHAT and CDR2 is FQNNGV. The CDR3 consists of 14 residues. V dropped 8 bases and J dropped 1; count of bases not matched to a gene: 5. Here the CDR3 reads CASEAGGSNQPQHF. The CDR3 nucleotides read TGTGCCAGCGAAGCAGGGGGGAGCAATCAGCCCCAGCATTTT.

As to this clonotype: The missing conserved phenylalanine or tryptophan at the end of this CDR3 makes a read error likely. The CDR3 bases are TGTGCCAGCAGCTTGGGGGCTAGCGGCTATTTCTACGAGCAGTACCTC. Amino acids: CASSLGASGYFYEQYL. The chain employs TRBV5-6 and TRBJ2-7; 7 positions match TRBD2. Germline V lookup: CDR1 SGHDT, CDR2 YYEEEE. V shed 0 bases, J shed 3 bases, and the junction held 9 bases outside the gene matches. This CDR3 contains 16 residues.

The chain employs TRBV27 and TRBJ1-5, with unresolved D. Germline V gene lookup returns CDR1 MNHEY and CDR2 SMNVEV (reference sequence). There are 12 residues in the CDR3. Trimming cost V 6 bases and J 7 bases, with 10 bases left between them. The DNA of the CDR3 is TGTGCCAGCAGCCACGATGGGCAGCCCCAGCATTTT. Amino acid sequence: CASSHDGQPQHF.

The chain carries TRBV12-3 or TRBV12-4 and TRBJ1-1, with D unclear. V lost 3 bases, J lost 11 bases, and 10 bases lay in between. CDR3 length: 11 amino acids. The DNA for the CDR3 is TGTGCCAGCAGTTTTCGGAGAAACGCTTTCTTT. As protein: CASSFRRNAFF.

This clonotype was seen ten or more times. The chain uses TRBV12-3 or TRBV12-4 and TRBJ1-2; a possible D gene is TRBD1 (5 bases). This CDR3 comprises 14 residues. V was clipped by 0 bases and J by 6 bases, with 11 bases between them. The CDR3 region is CASSLATDNHGYTF. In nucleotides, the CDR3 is TGTGCCAGCAGTTTAGCGACGGACAATCATGGCTACACCTTC.

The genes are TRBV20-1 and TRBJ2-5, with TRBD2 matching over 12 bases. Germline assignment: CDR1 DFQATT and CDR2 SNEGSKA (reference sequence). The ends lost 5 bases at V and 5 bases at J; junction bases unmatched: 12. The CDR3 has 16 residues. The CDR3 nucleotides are TGCAGTGCTTCTCCCGGGACTAGCGGGCCAGGGGAGACCCAGTACTTC. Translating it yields CSASPGTSGPGETQYF.

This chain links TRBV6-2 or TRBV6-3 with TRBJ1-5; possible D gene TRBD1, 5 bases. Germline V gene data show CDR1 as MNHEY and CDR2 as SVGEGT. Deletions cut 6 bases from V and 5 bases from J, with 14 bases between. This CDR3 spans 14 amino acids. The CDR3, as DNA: TGTGCCAGCAGCTCCGGGACGGACCATCAGCCCCAGCATTTT. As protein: CASSSGTDHQPQHF.

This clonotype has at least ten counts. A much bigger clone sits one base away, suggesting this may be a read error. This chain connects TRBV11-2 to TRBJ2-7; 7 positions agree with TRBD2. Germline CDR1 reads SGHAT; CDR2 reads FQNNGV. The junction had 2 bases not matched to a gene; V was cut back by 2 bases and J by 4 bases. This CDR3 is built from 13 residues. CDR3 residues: CASSLPAGYEQYF. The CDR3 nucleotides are TGTGCCAGCAGCTTACCAGCGGGATACGAGCAGTACTTC.

CDR3 sequence reads: CASSLAGGPKETQYF. The DNA of the CDR3 is TGTGCCAGCAGTTTAGCGGGAGGTCCTAAGGAGACCCAGTACTTC. The chain is built from TRBV28 and TRBJ2-5; 8 bases line up with TRBD2. Per the germline V gene, CDR1 is MDHEN and CDR2 is SYDVKM. Trimming removed 2 bases from V and 5 bases from J; junction bases left unmatched: 7. CDR3 size: 15 residues.

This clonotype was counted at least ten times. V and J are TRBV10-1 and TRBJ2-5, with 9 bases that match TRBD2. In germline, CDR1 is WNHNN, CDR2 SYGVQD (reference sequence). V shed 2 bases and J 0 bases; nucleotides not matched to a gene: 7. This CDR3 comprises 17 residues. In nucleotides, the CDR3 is TGCGCCAGCAGTGAGGCTTCGGCGGGAGGGAACCAAGAGACCCAGTACTTC. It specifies CASSEASAGGNQETQYF.

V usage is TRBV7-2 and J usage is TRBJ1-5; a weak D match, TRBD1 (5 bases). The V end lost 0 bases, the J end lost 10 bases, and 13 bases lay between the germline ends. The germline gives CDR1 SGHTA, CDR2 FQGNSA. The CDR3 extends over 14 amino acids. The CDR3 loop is CASSLAAGRTPQHF. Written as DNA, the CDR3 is TGTGCCAGCAGCTTAGCGGCAGGGAGGACCCCCCAGCATTTT.

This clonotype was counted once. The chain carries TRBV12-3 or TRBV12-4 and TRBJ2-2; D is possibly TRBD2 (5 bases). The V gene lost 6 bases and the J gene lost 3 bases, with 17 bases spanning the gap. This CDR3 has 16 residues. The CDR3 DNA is TGTGCCAGCAGCCCCGTGGGGAGAACGTACACCGGGGAGCTGTTTTTT. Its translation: CASSPVGRTYTGELFF.